The text below deals with one T cell receptor (beta chain). No antigen is known for it. CDR3 length equals 15 residues. Germline V gene data show CDR1 as MNHEY and CDR2 as SVGAGI. J gave up 4 bases and V 6 bases, and 5 bases lay outside the gene matches. These data belong to a study of T cell responses to AZD1222 COVID-19 vaccine. Whole-study findings and limits: Within unmutated variant regions lay the reported targets of nearly half of spike-specific TCRs.

Sequencing was performed with immunoSEQ multiplex PCR; in TCRdb, only in-frame clones are kept and a portion is missing. The sample holds about 180,000 clones, approximately 94% seen once. This chain uses TRBV6-5 with TRBJ2-1; 11 nucleotides line up with TRBD2. The sample here was peripheral blood, taken 28 days after the second AZD1222 dose. The sequence came from an adult who received the AZD1222 COVID-19 vaccine. In nucleotides, the CDR3 is TGTGCCAGCAGCCAGACTAGCGGGGCTTACAATGAGCAGTTCTTC. Translated, it gives CASSQTSGAYNEQFF.